Many counts were recorded for the clone carrying this T cell receptor beta chain. Germline V gene lookup returns CDR1 SNHLY and CDR2 FYNNEI. The CDR3 contains 11 residues. V was shortened by 7 bases and J by 6 bases, with 10 bases between the two germline ends. This record belongs to a study of identical twins. Healthy Caucasian individuals made up all the donors. Unique molecular identifiers were in the cDNA, with template-switch universal primer binding. TCRdb passed the 5' RACE reads through MiXCR, listing each CDR3 protein once. The sample carries around 220,000 distinct CDR3 sequences, about 14% recorded once.

The chain joins TRBV2 to TRBJ2-7, with D maybe TRBD2 (5 bases). The receptor comes from a woman aged 18 to 35 in good health. Sequenced input: memory (CD45RO+) T cells sorted from blood. The CDR3 DNA sequence: TGTGCCAGCACTAGCAGCCGCGAGCAGTACTTC. It specifies CASTSSREQYF.